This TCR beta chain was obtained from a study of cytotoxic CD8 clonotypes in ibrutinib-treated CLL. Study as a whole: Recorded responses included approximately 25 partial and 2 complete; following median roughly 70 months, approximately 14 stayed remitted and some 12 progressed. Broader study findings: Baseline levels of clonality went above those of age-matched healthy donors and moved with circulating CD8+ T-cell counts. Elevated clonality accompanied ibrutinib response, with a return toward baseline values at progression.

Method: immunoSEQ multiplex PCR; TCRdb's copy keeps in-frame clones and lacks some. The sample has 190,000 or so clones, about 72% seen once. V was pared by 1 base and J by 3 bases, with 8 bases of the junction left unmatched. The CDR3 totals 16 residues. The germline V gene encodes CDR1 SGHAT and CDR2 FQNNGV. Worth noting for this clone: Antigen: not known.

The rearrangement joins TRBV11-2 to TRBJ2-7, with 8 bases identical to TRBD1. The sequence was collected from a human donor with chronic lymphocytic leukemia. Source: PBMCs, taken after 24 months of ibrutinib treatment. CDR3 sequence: CASSLVWTGKNYEQYF. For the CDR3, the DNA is TGTGCCAGCAGCTTAGTATGGACAGGGAAAAACTACGAGCAGTACTTC.